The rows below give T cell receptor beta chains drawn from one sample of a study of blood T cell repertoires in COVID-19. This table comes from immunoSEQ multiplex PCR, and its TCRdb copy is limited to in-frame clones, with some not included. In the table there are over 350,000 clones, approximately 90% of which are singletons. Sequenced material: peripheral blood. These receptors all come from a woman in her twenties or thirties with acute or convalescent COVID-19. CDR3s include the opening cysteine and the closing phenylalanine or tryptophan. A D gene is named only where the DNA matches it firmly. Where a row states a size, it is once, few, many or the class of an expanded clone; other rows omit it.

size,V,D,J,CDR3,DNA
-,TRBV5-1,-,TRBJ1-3,CASSLTGGNTIYF,TGCGCCAGCAGCTTGACAGGGGGAAACACCATATATTTT
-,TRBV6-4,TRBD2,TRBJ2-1,CASSDSFGGAYNEQFF,TGTGCCAGCAGTGACTCGTTCGGGGGGGCCTACAATGAGCAGTTCTTC
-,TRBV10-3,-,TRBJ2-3,CATTSPGLGQDTQYF,TGTGCCACCACTTCTCCGGGACTGGGCCAGGATACGCAGTATTTT
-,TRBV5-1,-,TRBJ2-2,CASSRLTPPDTGELFF,TGCGCCAGCAGCAGGTTGACACCCCCCGACACCGGGGAGCTGTTTTTT
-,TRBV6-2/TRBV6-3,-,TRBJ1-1,CASSYLLQGLNTEAFF,TGTGCCAGCAGTTACCTTTTACAGGGATTGAACACTGAAGCTTTCTTT
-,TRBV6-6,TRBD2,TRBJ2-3,CASRAGLSTDTQYF,TGTGCCAGCAGAGCGGGGTTGTCCACAGATACGCAGTATTTT
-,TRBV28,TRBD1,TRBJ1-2,CASSRPTGKNYGYTF,TGTGCCAGCAGCCGCCCGACAGGGAAAAACTATGGCTACACCTTC
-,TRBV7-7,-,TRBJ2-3,CASSLEPRDTQYF,TGTGCCAGCAGCTTAGAGCCCCGAGATACGCAGTATTTT
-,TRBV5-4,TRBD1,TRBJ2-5,CASSRRQGAQETQYF,TGTGCCAGCAGCCGACGACAGGGAGCCCAAGAGACCCAGTACTTC
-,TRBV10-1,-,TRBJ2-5,CASSHGTLETQYF,TGCGCCAGCAGCCACGGGACTCTGGAGACCCAGTACTTC
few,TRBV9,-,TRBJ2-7,CASSVEAGMYSYEQYF,TGTGCCAGCAGCGTAGAGGCAGGTATGTACTCCTACGAGCAGTACTTC
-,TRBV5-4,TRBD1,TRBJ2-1,CASSPGQDRPNEQFF,TGTGCCAGCAGCCCGGGACAGGACAGGCCCAATGAGCAGTTCTTC
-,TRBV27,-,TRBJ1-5,CASRPRGLGPQHF,TGTGCCAGCAGACCGAGGGGACTGGGGCCCCAGCATTTT
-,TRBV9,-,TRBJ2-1,CASSERDTGWDEQFF,TGTGCCAGCAGCGAGCGGGACACCGGATGGGATGAGCAGTTCTTC
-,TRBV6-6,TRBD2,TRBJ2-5,CASSRSSAGGGQETQYF,TGTGCCAGCAGCCGATCTTCAGCCGGGGGGGGACAAGAGACCCAGTACTTC
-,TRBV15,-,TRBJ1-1,CATSRVGGVNTEAFF,TGTGCCACCAGCAGAGTAGGAGGGGTGAACACTGAAGCTTTCTTT
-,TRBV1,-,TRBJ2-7,CTSSQESSSYEQYF,TGCACCAGCAGCCAAGAGTCGAGCTCCTACGAGCAGTACTTC
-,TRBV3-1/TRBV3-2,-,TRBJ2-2,CASSQFSSDTGELFF,TGTGCCAGCAGCCAATTTTCCAGCGACACCGGGGAGCTGTTTTTT
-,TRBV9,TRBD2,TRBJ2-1,CASSETSGGWNEQFF,TGTGCCAGCAGCGAAACTAGCGGGGGGTGGAATGAGCAGTTCTTC
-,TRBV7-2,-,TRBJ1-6,CASSLSGGGLFAPLHF,TGTGCCAGCAGCCTAAGTGGCGGGGGGTTGTTTGCGCCCCTCCACTTT
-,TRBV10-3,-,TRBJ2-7,CAISESSRSSDYEQYF,TGTGCCATCAGTGAGTCCTCTCGGTCTAGCGACTACGAGCAGTACTTC
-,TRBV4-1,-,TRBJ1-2,CASSPSSAGVNYGYTF,TGCGCCAGCAGCCCTTCCTCGGCAGGGGTAAACTATGGCTACACCTTC
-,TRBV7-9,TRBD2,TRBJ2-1,CASSHRLAGGPVF,TGTGCCAGCAGCCACAGACTAGCGGGGGGGCCAGTCTTC
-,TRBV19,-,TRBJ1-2,CARTEGTSSNYGYTF,TGTGCCAGGACGGAGGGGACCAGCTCTAACTATGGCTACACCTTC
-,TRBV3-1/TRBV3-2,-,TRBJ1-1,CASSSGGNTEAFF,TGTGCCAGCAGCTCGGGGGGGAACACTGAAGCTTTCTTT
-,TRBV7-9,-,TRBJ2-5,CASSSTTREETQYF,TGTGCCAGCAGCTCAACGACCCGGGAAGAGACCCAGTACTTC
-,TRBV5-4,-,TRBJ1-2,CATSVVGQRYGYTF,TGTGCCACCTCCGTAGTAGGACAGAGGTATGGCTACACCTTC
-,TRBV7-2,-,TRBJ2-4,CASSPSTNDNIQYF,TGTGCCAGCAGCCCGTCAACAAATGATAACATTCAGTACTTC
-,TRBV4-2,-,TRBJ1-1,CASSQAASLNTEAFF,TGTGCCAGCAGCCAAGCTGCCAGTTTGAACACTGAAGCTTTCTTT
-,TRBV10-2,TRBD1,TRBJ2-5,CASSSWTGQGSETQYF,TGCGCCAGCAGCTCGTGGACTGGACAGGGTTCTGAGACCCAGTACTTC
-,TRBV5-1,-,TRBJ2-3,CASRRDPRGTDTQYF,TGCGCCAGCCGGCGGGACCCTCGGGGCACAGATACGCAGTATTTT
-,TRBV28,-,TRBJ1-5,CATTKESPNAAQHF,TGTGCCACCACCAAGGAATCGCCTAACGCGGCCCAGCATTTT
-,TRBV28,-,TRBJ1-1,CASSLFQGFTEAFF,TGTGCCAGCAGTTTATTTCAGGGGTTTACTGAAGCTTTCTTT
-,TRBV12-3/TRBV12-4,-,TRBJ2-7,CASSLYYYEQYF,TGTGCCAGCAGCCTTTACTACTACGAGCAGTACTTC